This T cell receptor (beta chain) was recovered during a study of neurological immune-mediated disorders. One entry per CDR3 protein results from TCRdb running MiXCR on the 5' RACE reads. The sample carries 65,000 to 95,000 distinct CDR3 sequences, approximately 6% recorded once. This clonotype was counted at least ten times. Deletions cut 3 bases from V and 3 bases from J, with 15 bases between. CDR3 length: 16 amino acids. Germline V gene lookup returns CDR1 SGHRS and CDR2 YFSETQ. Time point in this sample: longitudinal time-point 2. The sequenced material came from PBMCs. The source is a woman aged 55-69 years with multiple sclerosis. The V call is TRBV5-1, the J call TRBJ1-4, with unresolved D. The CDR3 DNA reads as TGCGCCAGCAGCTCCGCGGACTCAAGACCTAATGAAAAACTGTTTTTT. This gives the protein CASSSADSRPNEKLFF.